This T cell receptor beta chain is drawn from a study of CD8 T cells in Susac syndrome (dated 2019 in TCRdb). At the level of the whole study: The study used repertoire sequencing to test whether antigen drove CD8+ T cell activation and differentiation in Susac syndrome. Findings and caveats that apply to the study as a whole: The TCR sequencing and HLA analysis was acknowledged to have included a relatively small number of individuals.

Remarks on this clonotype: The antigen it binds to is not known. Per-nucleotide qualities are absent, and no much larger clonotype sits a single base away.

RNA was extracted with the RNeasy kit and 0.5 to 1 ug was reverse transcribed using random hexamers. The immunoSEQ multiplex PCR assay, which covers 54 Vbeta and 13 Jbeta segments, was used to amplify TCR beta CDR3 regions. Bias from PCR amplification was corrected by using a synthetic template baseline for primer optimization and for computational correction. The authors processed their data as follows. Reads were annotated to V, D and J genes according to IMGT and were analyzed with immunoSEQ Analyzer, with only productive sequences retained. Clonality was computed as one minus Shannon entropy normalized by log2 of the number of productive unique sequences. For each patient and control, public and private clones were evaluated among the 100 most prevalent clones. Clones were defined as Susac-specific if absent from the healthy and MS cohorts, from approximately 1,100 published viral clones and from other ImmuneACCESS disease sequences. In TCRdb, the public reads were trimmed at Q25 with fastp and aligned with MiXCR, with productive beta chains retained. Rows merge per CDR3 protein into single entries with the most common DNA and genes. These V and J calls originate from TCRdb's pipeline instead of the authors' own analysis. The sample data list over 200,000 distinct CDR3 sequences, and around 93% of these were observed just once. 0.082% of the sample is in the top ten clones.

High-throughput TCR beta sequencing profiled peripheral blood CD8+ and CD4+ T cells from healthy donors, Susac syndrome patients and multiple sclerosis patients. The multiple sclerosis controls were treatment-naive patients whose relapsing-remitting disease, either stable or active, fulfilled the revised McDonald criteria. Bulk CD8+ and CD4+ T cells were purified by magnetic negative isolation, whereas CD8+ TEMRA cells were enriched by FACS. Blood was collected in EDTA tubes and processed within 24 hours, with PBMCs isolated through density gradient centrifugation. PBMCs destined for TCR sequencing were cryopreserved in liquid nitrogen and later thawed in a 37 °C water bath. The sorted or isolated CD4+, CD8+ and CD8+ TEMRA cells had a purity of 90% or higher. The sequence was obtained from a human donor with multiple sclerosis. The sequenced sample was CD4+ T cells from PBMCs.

The nucleotide sequence reads as follows: TGTGCCAGCAGCTTCGCTAGCGGCTCCCAAGAGACCCAGTACTTC. This gives the protein CASSFASGSQETQYF. The rearrangement joined TRBV6-1 to TRBJ2-5, and 7 bases in between align with TRBD2. V and J are trimmed by 6 bases and 1 base, and the gene matches miss 8 bases of the junction. The germline V gene provides CDR1 MNHNS and CDR2 SASEGT. The CDR3, from cysteine to phenylalanine, totals 15 residues. The only DNA kept is the CDR3, 45 bases in frame from the first base.